Ten or more counts support the clone carrying this T cell receptor beta chain. Its antigen is not identified. This sample was included in a study of regulatory T cells in long-lasting Graves disease. The wider study: Treatment with antithyroid drugs for over 5 years, together with positive TSH receptor antibodies, meant persistent Graves' disease. Findings of the study overall: A greater number of public clonotypes (approximately 2,500) was shared by persistent patients than by new patients (over 900). Patients with persistent disease showed a bias toward TRBV28, TRBJ1-2 and TRBJ2-5.

This CDR3 has 16 amino acids. The ends were cut back, 2 bases at V and 0 bases at J, with 13 bases in the middle. CDR1 is SGHAT, CDR2 FQNNGV, per germline. Assembly of TCR beta libraries relied on iRepertoire HTBI primers together with Arm-PCR of CDR3 regions. In TCRdb, the multiplex PCR reads were re-called with MiXCR into one record per CDR3 protein. This table holds over 300,000 distinct CDR3 sequences, roughly 21% found once. Sample time point: persistent/refractory GD, antithyroid drugs over 5 years with positive TRAb. PBMC-derived RNA was used for the TCR library. Those enrolled as patients came out of an endocrinology department in Xi'an, China.

J is TRBJ1-2 and V is TRBV11-2; the D is unclear. The sequenced sample was peripheral blood mononuclear cells (PBMCs), obtained when the disease was refractory, from a patient treated with antithyroid drugs. The sequence came from a female donor with Graves disease. The CDR3 DNA reads as TGTGCCAGCAGCTTATGCTACGGGTGGGCTAACTATGGCTACACCTTC. Its protein product is CASSLCYGWANYGYTF.